This TCR beta chain derives from a study of blood T cell repertoires in COVID-19. CDR1 and CDR2 (germline): SGHNT, YYREEE (reference sequence). The CDR3 has 14 residues. Trimming cost V 4 bases and J 0 bases, with 8 bases left between them. Sequenced by immunoSEQ multiplex PCR; TCRdb stores in-frame clones only, minus some. The sample contains 130,000 or so clones, 88% of which appear only once. Sequencing used peripheral blood. This TCR was recovered from a man aged 50 or older with acute or convalescent COVID-19. The rearrangement links TRBV5-4 to TRBJ1-3; D perhaps matches TRBD1 (5 bases). The CDR3 coding sequence is TGTGCCAGCAGCCCTGACAGCTCTGGAAACACCATATATTTT. Translated: CASSPDSSGNTIYF.